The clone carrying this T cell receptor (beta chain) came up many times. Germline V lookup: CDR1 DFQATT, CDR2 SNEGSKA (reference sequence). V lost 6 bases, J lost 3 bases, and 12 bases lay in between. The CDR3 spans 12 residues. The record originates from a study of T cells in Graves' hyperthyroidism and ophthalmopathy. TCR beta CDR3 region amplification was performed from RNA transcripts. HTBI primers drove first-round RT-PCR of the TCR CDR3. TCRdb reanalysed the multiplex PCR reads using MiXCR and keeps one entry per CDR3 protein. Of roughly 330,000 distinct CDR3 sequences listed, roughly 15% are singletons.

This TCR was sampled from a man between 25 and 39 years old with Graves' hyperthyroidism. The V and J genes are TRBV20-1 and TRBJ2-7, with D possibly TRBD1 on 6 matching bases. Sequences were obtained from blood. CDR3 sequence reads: CSAETGIYEQYF. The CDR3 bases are TGCAGTGCGGAAACAGGGATCTACGAGCAGTACTTC.